One and the same sample provided the 9 T cell receptor beta chains below, sequenced in a study of breast tumors, draining lymph nodes, adjacent tissues. TCRdb redid the calling of the multiplex PCR reads with MiXCR, one entry per CDR3 protein. The sample has tens of thousands of distinct CDR3 sequences, more than 25% seen once. Samples came from axillary lymph nodes draining the breast cancer. The specimen was axillary lymph node tissue. These receptors were obtained from a female donor with breast cancer. Some clones in this sample may be carry-over from other donors' samples.

This clonotype was observed many times. The V gene is TRBV7-9, the J gene TRBJ2-7; 12 positions agree with TRBD2. There are 15 residues in the CDR3. Germline V lookup: CDR1 SEHNR, CDR2 FQNEAQ (reference sequence). J lost 3 bases, V lost 5 bases, and 5 bases had no gene match. The DNA of the CDR3 is TGTGCCAGCAGCAAAAGGACTAGCGGGGACTACGAGCAGTACTTC. It specifies CASSKRTSGDYEQYF.

This clonotype was detected ten times or more. The rearrangement joins TRBV6-1 to TRBJ2-3; maybe TRBD2 (7 bases). Germline V gives CDR1 MNHNS, CDR2 SASEGT. The CDR3 is 15 amino acids. The germline V and J ends were trimmed by 1 base and 0 bases, with 8 bases remaining between them. The CDR3 loop is CASSEEGGSTDTQYF. Here the CDR3 DNA reads TGTGCCAGCAGTGAAGAGGGGGGGAGCACAGATACGCAGTATTTT.

This clonotype was counted at least ten times. This chain joins TRBV9 and TRBJ2-7; no clear D. The CDR3 has 16 amino acids. The V gene's germline CDR1 is SGDLS and CDR2 YYNGEE. Trimming cost V 1 base and J 5 bases, with 19 bases left between them. The DNA for the CDR3 is TGTGCCAGCAGCGTATCAGTTAGGTTTGGGGAAGACGAGCAGTACTTC. Amino acids: CASSVSVRFGEDEQYF.

This clonotype was observed many times. V usage is TRBV7-8 and J usage is TRBJ2-2; D is possibly TRBD2 (6 bases). This CDR3 spans 14 amino acids. Germline V lookup: CDR1 SGHVS, CDR2 FQNEAQ. Trimming removed 6 bases from V and 5 bases from J, with 13 bases in between. The CDR3 DNA sequence: TGTGCCAGCAGACGGGGGACGGCGACCGGGGAGCTGTTTTTT. It yields the protein CASRRGTATGELFF. Based on the CDR3 plus reference TRBV7-8 and TRBJ2-2, the full variable domain is GAGVSQSPRYKVAKRGQDVALRCDPISGHVSLFWYQQALGQGPEFLTYFQNEAQLDKSGLPSDRFFAERPEGSVSTLKIQRTQQEDSAVYLCASRRGTATGELFFGEGSRLTVL.

This clonotype was detected ten times or more. This chain connects TRBV5-4 to TRBJ1-4; 7 bases line up with TRBD1. The CDR3 has 14 amino acids. Per the germline V gene, CDR1 is SGHNT and CDR2 is YYREEE (reference sequence). The V and J ends lost 6 bases and 4 bases, in that order; junction bases with no gene match: 6. The CDR3 region has the DNA TGTGCCAGCACCACTGACAGGGTTAATGAAAAACTGTTTTTT. Translated, it gives CASTTDRVNEKLFF.

This clonotype was recorded at least ten times. The V gene is TRBV5-1, the J gene TRBJ2-7; no firm D call. Germline CDR1 SGHRS, CDR2 YFSETQ. V was clipped by 4 bases and J by 4 bases, with 21 bases between them. CDR3 size: 16 residues. CDR3 nucleotides: TGCGCCAGCAGCCTTTCTTTCAGTGGACCCCGTTACGAGCAGTACTTC. Residues: CASSLSFSGPRYEQYF. The complete variable domain, with remaining parts taken from reference TRBV5-1 and TRBJ2-7, reads KAGVTQTPRYLIKTRGQQVTLSCSPISGHRSVSWYQQTPGQGLQFLFEYFSETQRNKGNFPGRFSGRQFSNSRSEMNVSTLELGDSALYLCASSLSFSGPRYEQYFGPGTRLTVT.

This clonotype was seen repeatedly, ten times or more. In nucleotides, the CDR3 is TGCGCCAGCAGCTTGGGCGGGAGGGCCTACATTCAGTACTTC. This translates into CASSLGGRAYIQYF. This chain joins TRBV5-1 and TRBJ2-4; 9 bases agree with TRBD2. V dropped 0 bases and J dropped 8; count of bases not matched to a gene: 3. Per germline, CDR1 SGHRS and CDR2 YFSETQ. This CDR3 is 14 amino acids long.

Many counts were recorded for this clonotype. The genes are TRBV7-9 and TRBJ2-5, with D possibly matching TRBD2 (5 bases). The CDR3 spans 13 residues. Trimming removed 4 bases from V and 3 bases from J, with 9 bases in between. Germline values: CDR1 SEHNR, CDR2 FQNEAQ (reference sequence). The CDR3 region is CASSSAAKETQYF. The CDR3 bases are TGTGCCAGCAGCTCAGCGGCAAAAGAGACCCAGTACTTC.

As for this clonotype: Its ends do not fully match the called genes, so a read error is possible. CDR3 protein: CSVYGRTSGDNGQFF. The CDR3 coding sequence is TGCAGCGTTTACGGCCGGACTAGCGGAGACAATGGGCAGTTCTTC. The chain has TRBV29-1 and TRBJ2-1, with 10 bases matching TRBD2. This CDR3 region has 15 residues. Germline CDR1 SQVTM, CDR2 ANQGSEA.